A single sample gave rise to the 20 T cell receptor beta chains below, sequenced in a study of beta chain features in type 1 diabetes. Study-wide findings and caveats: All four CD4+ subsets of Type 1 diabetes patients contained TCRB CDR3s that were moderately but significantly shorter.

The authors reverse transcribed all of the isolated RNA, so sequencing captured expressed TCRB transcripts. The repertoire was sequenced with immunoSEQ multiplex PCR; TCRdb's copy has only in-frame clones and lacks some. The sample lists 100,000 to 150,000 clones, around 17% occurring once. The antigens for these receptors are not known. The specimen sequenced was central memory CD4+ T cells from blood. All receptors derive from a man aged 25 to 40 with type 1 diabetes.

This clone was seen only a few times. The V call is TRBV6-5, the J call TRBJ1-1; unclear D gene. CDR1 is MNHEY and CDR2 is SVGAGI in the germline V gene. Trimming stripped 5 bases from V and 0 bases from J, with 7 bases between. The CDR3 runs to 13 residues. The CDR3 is CASSGRMNTEAFF. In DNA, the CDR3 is TGTGCCAGCAGTGGACGGATGAACACTGAAGCTTTCTTT.

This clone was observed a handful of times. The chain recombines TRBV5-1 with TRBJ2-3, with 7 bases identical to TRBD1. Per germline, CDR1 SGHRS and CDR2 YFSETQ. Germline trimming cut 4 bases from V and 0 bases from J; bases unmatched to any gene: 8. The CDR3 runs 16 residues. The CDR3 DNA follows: TGCGCCAGCAGCCAAGGGGGCAGGGTGAGCACAGATACGCAGTATTTT. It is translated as CASSQGGRVSTDTQYF.

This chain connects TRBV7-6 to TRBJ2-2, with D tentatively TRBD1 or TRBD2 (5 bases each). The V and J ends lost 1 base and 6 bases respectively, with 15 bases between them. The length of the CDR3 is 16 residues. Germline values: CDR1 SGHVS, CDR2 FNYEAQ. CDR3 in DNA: TGTGCCAGCAGCTTAGAAGCCGGGGCTGGGGCCGGGGAGCTGTTTTTT. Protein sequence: CASSLEAGAGAGELFF.

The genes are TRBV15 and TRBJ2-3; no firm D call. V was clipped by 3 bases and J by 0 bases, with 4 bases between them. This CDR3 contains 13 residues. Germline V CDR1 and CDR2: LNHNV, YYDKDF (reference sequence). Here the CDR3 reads CATSSESTDTQYF. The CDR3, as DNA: TGTGCCACCAGCAGCGAGAGCACAGATACGCAGTATTTT.

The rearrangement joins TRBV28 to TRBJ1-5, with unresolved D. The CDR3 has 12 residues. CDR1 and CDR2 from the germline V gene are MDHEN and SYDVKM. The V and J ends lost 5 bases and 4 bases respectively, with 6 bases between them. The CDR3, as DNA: TGTGCCAGCAGTCCCCAAAATCAGCCCCAGCATTTT. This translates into CASSPQNQPQHF.

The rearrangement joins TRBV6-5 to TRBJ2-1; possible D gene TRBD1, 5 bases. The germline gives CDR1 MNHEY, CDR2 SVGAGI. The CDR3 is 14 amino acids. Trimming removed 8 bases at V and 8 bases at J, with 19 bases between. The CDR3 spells CASQAAGKNDEQFF. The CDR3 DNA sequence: TGTGCCAGCCAGGCGGCAGGGAAGAACGATGAGCAGTTCTTC.

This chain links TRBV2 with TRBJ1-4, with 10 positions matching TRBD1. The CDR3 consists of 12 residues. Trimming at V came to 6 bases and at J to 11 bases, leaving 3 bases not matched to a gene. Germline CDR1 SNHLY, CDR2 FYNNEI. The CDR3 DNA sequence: TGTGCCAGCAGCGTGGACAGGGGGAAACTGTTTTTT. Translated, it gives CASSVDRGKLFF. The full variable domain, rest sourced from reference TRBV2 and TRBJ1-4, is EPEVTQTPSHQVTQMGQEVILRCVPISNHLYFYWYRQILGQKVEFLVSFYNNEISEKSEIFDDQFSVERPDGSNFTLKIRSTKLEDSAMYFCASSVDRGKLFFGSGTQLSVL.

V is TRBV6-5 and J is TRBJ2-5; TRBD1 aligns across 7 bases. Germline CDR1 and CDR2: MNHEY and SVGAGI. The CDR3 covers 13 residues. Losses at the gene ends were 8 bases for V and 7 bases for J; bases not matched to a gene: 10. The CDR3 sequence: CASAETGPSTQYF. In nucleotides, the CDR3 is TGTGCCAGCGCAGAGACAGGGCCTTCGACCCAGTACTTC.

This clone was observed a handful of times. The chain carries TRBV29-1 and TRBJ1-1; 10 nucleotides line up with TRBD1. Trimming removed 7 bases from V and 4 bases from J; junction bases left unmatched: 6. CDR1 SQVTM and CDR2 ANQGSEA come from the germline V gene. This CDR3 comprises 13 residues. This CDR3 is CSAGTGAGTEAFF. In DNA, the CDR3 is TGCAGCGCCGGGACAGGGGCGGGCACTGAAGCTTTCTTT.

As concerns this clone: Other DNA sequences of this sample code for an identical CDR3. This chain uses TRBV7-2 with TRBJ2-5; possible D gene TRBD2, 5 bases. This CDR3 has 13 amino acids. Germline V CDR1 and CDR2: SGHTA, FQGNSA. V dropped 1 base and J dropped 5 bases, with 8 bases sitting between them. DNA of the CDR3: TGTGCCAGCAGCTTAGGGCGGGCGGAGACCCAGTACTTC. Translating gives CASSLGRAETQYF. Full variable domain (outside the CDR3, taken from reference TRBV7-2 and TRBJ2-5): GAGVSQSPSNKVTEKGKDVELRCDPISGHTALYWYRQSLGQGLEFLIYFQGNSAPDKSGLPSDRFSAERTGGSVSTLTIQRTQQEDSAVYLCASSLGRAETQYFGPGTRLLVL.

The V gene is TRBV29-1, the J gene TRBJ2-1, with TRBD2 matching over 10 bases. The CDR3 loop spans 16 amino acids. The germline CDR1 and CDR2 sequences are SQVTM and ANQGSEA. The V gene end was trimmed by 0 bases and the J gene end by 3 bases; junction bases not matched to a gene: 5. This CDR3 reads CSVEDLSSGGYNEQFF. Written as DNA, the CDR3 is TGCAGCGTTGAAGATCTCTCTAGCGGGGGCTACAATGAGCAGTTCTTC.

Here the CDR3 reads CASSETGGTYNEQFF. For the CDR3, the DNA is TGCGCCAGCAGCGAAACAGGGGGAACCTACAATGAGCAGTTCTTC. The chain links TRBV5-1 to TRBJ2-1, with 8 bases aligning to TRBD1. Germline CDR1 SGHRS, CDR2 YFSETQ. Trimming at V came to 4 bases and at J to 2 bases, leaving 5 bases not matched to a gene. The CDR3 is 15 residues long.

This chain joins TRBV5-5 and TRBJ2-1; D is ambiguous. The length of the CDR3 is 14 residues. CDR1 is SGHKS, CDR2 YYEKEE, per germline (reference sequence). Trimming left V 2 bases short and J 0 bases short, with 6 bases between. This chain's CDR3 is CASSFMSSYNEQFF. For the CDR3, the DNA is TGTGCCAGCAGCTTTATGAGCTCCTACAATGAGCAGTTCTTC.

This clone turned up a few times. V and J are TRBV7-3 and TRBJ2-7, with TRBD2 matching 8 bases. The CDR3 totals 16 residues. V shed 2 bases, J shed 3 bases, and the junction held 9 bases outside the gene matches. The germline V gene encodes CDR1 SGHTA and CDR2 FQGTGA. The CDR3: CASSLVGVSGGYEQYF. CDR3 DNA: TGTGCCAGCAGCTTAGTAGGTGTCAGCGGGGGCTACGAGCAGTACTTC.

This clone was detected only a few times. DNA of the CDR3: TGTGCCAGCAGTTACAGGGGCACAGATACGCAGTATTTT. Residues: CASSYRGTDTQYF. The gene calls are TRBV6-5 and TRBJ2-3; D is unclear. The V and J ends lost 2 bases and 1 base respectively, with 4 bases between them. CDR3 length equals 13 residues. Germline V gene data show CDR1 as MNHEY and CDR2 as SVGAGI.

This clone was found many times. CDR3 amino acids: CSARMDTQYF. The CDR3, as DNA: TGCAGTGCTAGAATGGATACGCAGTATTTT. The gene calls are TRBV20-1 and TRBJ2-3; D call uncertain. V lost 2 bases and J 6 bases, leaving 3 bases between the germline ends. CDR3 length: 10 amino acids. Germline V gene lookup returns CDR1 DFQATT and CDR2 SNEGSKA (reference sequence).

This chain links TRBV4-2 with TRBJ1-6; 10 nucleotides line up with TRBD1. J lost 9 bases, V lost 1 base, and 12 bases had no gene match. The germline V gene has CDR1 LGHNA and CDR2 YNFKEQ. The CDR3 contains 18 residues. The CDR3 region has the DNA TGTGCCAGCAGCCAAGCGGTTCTTGGGACAGGGGAAATTTCACCCCTCCACTTT. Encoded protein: CASSQAVLGTGEISPLHF.

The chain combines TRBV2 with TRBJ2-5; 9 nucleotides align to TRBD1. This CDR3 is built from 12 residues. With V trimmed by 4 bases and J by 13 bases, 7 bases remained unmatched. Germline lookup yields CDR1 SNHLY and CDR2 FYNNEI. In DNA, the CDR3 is TGTGCCAGCAGTGTGGCCGCGGACAGGGGGTACTTC. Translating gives CASSVAADRGYF.

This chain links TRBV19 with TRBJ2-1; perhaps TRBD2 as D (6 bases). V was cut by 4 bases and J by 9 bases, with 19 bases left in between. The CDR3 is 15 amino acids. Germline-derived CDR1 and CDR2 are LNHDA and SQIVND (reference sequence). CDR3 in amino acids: CASSNGGAGLVEQFF. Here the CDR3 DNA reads TGTGCCAGTAGTAACGGCGGTGCGGGGCTTGTTGAGCAGTTCTTC. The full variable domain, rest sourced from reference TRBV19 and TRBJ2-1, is DGGITQSPKYLFRKEGQNVTLSCEQNLNHDAMYWYRQDPGQGLRLIYYSQIVNDFQKGDIAEGYSVSREKKESFPLTVTSAQKNPTAFYLCASSNGGAGLVEQFFGPGTRLTVL.

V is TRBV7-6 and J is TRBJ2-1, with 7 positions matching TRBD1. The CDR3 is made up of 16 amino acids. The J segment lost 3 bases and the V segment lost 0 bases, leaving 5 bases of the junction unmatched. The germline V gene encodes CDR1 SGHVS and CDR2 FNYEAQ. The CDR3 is CASSLARSGGYNEQFF. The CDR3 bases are TGTGCCAGCAGCTTAGCGCGGTCAGGGGGCTACAATGAGCAGTTCTTC.